What follows describes a single T cell receptor beta chain. The target antigen is unknown. At the DNA level, this CDR3 is encoded by other sequences in the same sample as well. The table came from immunoSEQ multiplex PCR; TCRdb's copy has only in-frame clones and leaves some out. This table holds 2 million to 3 million clones, 90% to 95% found once. This CDR3 has 13 residues. V shed 0 bases and J shed 1 base, with 4 bases lying between them. Germline loops: CDR1 LNHNV, CDR2 YYDKDF (reference sequence). This entry comes from a study of shared clonotypes between healthy human individuals. The study's findings and limits: What rarefaction showed was incomplete sorted-subset sequencing despite large depth. Since donors were few, the genetic and exposure-history diversity represented was limited.

The sequenced sample was naive CD4+ T cells from PBMCs. As for subset: CD45RA+ positively selected. The TCR sequence derives from a man younger than 35 in good health. Some clones in this sample may be carry-over from other donors' samples. The J gene is TRBJ2-7, the V gene TRBV15; no clear D gene. The CDR3 is CATSRDSSYEQYF. The CDR3 nucleotides are TGTGCCACCAGCAGAGACAGTTCCTACGAGCAGTACTTC.